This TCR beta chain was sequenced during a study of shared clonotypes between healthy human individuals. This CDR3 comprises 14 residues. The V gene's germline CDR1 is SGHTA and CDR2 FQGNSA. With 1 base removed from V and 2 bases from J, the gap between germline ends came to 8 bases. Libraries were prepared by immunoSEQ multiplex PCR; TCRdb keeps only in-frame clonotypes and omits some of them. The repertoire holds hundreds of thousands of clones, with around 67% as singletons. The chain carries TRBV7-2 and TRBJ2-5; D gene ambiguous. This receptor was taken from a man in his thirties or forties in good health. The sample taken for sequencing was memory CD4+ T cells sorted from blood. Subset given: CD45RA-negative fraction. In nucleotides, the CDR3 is TGTGCCAGCAGCTTAGATACAGCGCAAGAGACCCAGTACTTC. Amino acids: CASSLDTAQETQYF.